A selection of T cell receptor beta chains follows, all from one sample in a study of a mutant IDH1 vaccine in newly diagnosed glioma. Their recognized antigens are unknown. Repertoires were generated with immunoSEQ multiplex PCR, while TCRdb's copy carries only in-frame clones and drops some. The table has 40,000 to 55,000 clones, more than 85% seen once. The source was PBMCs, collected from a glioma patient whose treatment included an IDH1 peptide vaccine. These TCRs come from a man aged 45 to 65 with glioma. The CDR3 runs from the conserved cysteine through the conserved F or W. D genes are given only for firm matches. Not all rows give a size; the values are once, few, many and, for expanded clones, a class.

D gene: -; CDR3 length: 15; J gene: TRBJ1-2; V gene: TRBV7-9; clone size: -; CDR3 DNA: TGTGCCAGCAGCCACCGAACCGCAGGGGAAAGGGGCTACACCTTC; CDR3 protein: CASSHRTAGERGYTF
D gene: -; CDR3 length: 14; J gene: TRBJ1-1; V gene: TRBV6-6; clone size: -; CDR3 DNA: TGTGCCAGCAGCCGAGGATGGGACAACACTGAAGCTTTCTTT; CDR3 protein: CASSRGWDNTEAFF
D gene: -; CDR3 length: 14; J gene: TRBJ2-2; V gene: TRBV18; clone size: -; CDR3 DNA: TGTGCCAGCTCACCACGGACTAACACCGGGGAGCTGTTTTTT; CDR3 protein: CASSPRTNTGELFF
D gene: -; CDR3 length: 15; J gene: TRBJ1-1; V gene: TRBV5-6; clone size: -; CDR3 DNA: TGTGCCAGCAGCTTGGAAATTCGGGCGTTCACTGAAGCTTTCTTT; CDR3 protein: CASSLEIRAFTEAFF
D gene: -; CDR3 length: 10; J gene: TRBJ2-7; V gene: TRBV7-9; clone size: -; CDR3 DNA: TGTGCCAGCAGCGGCTACGAGCAGTACTTC; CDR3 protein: CASSGYEQYF
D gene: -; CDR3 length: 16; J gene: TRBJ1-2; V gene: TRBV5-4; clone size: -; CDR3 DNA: TGTGCCAGCAGACGGAGCATGCAGAGGGCTAACTATGGCTACACCTTC; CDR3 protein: CASRRSMQRANYGYTF
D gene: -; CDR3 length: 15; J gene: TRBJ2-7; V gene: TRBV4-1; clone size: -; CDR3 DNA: TGCGCCAGCAGCCTCTCCGGTACCCAGACCTACGAGCAGTACTTC; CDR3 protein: CASSLSGTQTYEQYF
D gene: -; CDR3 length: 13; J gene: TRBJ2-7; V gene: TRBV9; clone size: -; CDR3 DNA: TGTGCCAGCAGCCCCTTCGAGGGTTTCGAGCAGTACTTC; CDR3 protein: CASSPFEGFEQYF
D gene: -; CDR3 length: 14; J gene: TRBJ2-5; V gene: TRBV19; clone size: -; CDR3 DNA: TGTGCCAGTAGTATCCTAGCCGACGGTGAGACCCAGTACTTC; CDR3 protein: CASSILADGETQYF
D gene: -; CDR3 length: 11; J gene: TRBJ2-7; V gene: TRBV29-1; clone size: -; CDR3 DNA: TGCAGCGTTGTTGACAGGACCGAGCAGTACTTC; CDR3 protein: CSVVDRTEQYF
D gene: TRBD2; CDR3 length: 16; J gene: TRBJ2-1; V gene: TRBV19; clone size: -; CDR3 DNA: TGTGCCAGTAGTAGGGGGACTAGCGGGGGGGCCAATGAGCAGTTCTTC; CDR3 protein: CASSRGTSGGANEQFF
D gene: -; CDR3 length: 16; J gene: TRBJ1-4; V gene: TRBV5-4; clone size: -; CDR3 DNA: TGTGCCAGCAGCTTACGGACAGTTGCAACTAATGAAAAACTGTTTTTT; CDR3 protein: CASSLRTVATNEKLFF
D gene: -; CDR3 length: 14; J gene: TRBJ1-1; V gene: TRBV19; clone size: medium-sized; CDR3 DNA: TGTGCCAGTAGTAAGACTGCCATGAACACTGAAGCTTTCTTT; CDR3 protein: CASSKTAMNTEAFF
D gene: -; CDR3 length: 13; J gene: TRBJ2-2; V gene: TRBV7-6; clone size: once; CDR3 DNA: TGTGCCAGCAGACGAACGGACACCGGGGAGCTGTTTTTT; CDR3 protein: CASRRTDTGELFF
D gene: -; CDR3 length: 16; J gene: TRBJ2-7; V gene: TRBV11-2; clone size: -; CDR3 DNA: TGTGCCAGCAGCCCAGTAAACCGAGACAGTACCTACGAGCAGTACTTC; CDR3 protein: CASSPVNRDSTYEQYF
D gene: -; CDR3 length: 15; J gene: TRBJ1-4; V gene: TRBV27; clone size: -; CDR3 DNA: TGTGCCAGCAGTTTAGGTGGGCGGCCTGGTGAAAAACTGTTTTTT; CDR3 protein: CASSLGGRPGEKLFF
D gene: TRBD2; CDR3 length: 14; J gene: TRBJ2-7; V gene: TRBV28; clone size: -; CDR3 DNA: TGTGCCAGCAGTGGGAGGGATCGGCGGTACGAGCAGTACTTC; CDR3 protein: CASSGRDRRYEQYF
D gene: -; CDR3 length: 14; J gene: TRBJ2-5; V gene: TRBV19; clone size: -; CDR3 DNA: TGTGCCAGTAGTATAGTTTCAGGGCATGAGACCCAGTACTTC; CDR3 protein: CASSIVSGHETQYF
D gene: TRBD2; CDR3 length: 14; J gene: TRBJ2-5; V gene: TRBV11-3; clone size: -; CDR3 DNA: TGTGCCAGCAGCTCGGGACTAGCGGAAGAGACCCAGTACTTC; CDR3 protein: CASSSGLAEETQYF
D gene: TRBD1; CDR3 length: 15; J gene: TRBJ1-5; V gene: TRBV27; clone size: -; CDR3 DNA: TGTGCCAGCAGCAAGACCCGGGACAGCAACCCGCCCCAGCATTTT; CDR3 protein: CASSKTRDSNPPQHF
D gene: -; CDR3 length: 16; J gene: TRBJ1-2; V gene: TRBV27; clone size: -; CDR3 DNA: TGTGCCAGCAGTTACCTAACAGGGAGTAACTCGGGAGGCTACACCTTC; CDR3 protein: CASSYLTGSNSGGYTF
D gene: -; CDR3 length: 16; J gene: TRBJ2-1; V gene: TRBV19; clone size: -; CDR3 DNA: TGTGCCAGTAGTATAGATCGACAGTTCCTTTACAATGAGCAGTTCTTC; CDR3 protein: CASSIDRQFLYNEQFF
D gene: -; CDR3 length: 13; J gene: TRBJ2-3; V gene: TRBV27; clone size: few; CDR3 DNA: TGTGCCACTAAGACAGGCAGCACAGATACGCAGTATTTT; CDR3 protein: CATKTGSTDTQYF
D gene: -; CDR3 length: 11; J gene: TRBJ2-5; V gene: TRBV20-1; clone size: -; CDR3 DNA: TGCAGTGCCGGGTTCCAAGAGACCCAGTACTTC; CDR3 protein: CSAGFQETQYF
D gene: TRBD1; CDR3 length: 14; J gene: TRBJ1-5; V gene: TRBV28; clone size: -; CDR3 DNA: TGTGCCAGCAGGACAGGGGGTAGCAATCAGCCCCAGCATTTT; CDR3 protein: CASRTGGSNQPQHF
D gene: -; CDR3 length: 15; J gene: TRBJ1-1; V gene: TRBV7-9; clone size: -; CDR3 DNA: TGTGCCAGCAGAGAGGAGGGATCTTGGGGGATCGAAGCTTTCTTT; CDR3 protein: CASREEGSWGIEAFF
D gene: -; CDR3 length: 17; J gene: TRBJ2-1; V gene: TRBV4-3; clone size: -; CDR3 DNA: TGCGCCAGCAGCCAAGGTCTTCCCGGGGATCGGAACAATGAGCAGTTCTTC; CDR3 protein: CASSQGLPGDRNNEQFF
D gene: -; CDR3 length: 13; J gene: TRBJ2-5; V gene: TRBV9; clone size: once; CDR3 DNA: TGTGCCAGCAGCGTAGGAGGGTTGGGGACCCAGTACTTC; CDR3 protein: CASSVGGLGTQYF
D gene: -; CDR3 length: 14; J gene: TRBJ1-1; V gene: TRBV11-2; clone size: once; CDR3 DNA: TGTGCCAGCGTATTTTCAGGGATGAACACTGAAGCTTTCTTT; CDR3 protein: CASVFSGMNTEAFF
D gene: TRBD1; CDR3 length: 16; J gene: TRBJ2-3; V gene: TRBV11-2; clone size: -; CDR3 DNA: TGTGCCAGCAGCTCGGGACAGCGACCTAGCACAGATACGCAGTATTTT; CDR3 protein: CASSSGQRPSTDTQYF
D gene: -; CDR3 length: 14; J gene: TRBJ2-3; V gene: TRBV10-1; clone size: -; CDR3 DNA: TGCGCCAGCAGTCGGGCACTTAGCACAGATACGCAGTATTTT; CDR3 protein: CASSRALSTDTQYF
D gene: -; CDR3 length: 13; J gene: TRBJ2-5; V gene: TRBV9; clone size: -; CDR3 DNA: TGTGCCAGCAGCGTTGATAGCTGGGAGACCCAGTACTTC; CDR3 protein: CASSVDSWETQYF
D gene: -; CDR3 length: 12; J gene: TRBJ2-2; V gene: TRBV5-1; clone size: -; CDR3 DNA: TGCGCCAGCAGCCTGACTGACGGGGAGCTGTTTTTT; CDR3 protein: CASSLTDGELFF
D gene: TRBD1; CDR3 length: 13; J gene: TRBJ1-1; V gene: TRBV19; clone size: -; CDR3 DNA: TGTGCCAGTAGGCGGGACAGGAGTACTGAAGCTTTCTTT; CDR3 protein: CASRRDRSTEAFF
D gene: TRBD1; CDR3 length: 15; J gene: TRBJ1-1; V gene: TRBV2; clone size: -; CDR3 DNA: TGTGCCAGCAAAGAGACAGGGGGATCGAACACTGAAGCTTTCTTT; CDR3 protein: CASKETGGSNTEAFF
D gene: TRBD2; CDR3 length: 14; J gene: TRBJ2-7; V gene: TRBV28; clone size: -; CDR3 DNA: TGTGCCAGCGGTCAAGGGACTACCCCCTACGAGCAGTACTTC; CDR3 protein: CASGQGTTPYEQYF
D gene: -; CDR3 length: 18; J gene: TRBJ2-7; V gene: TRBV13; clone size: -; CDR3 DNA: TGTGCCAGCAGCTTAGGACTAGCGTGGGGACAGAGCTCCTACGAGCAGTACTTC; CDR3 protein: CASSLGLAWGQSSYEQYF
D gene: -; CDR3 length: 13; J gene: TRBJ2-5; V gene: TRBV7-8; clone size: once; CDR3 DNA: TGTGCCAGCAGCTTCTGGGATAAAGAGACCCAGTACTTC; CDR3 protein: CASSFWDKETQYF
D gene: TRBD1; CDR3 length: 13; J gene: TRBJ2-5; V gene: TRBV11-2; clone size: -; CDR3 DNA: TGTGCCAGCACCAGGGACAGAAGAGAGACCCAGTACTTC; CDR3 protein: CASTRDRRETQYF